These 14 T cell receptor beta chains were all obtained from the same sample, sequenced in a study of T-cell reconstitution after alpha-beta-depleted transplantation in children. Study-level findings and limits: Reported findings indicate that, about two months after transplant, alpha-beta T cells came from several hundred expanded clones, which were derived from non-depleted graft cells.

This sample's TCRbeta library carried unique molecular identifier barcodes. TCRdb used MiXCR to reprocess the PCR reads, holding one entry per CDR3 protein. The data show over 25,000 distinct CDR3 sequences, with about 6.8% seen just once and 25% to 30% held by the top ten. These receptors are not linked to any known antigen. The starting material was peripheral blood, obtained 60 days after TCRalphabeta/CD19-depleted stem cell transplant. The receptors derive from a child under two years old who had a stem cell transplant for acute myeloid leukemia, so the T cells may come from the graft donor.

This clonotype was counted many times. The rearrangement links TRBV28 to TRBJ1-1; a weak D match, TRBD1 (6 bases). V lost 1 base and J 5 bases, leaving 14 bases between the germline ends. CDR1 and CDR2 from the germline V gene are MDHEN and SYDVKM. The CDR3 has 15 amino acids. As DNA, the CDR3 is TGTGCCAGCAGTTTATCCACAGGGACTCGGACTGAAGCTTTCTTT. This sequence encodes CASSLSTGTRTEAFF.

Ten or more counts support this clonotype. The chain combines TRBV7-3 with TRBJ2-7; TRBD1 matches at 7 bases. The length of the CDR3 is 13 residues. Trimming removed 3 bases from V and 3 bases from J; junction bases left unmatched: 2. Germline lookup yields CDR1 SGHTA and CDR2 FQGTGA. The CDR3 DNA reads as TGTGCCAGCAGCTTCGGGACAGACTACGAGCAGTACTTC. Its translation: CASSFGTDYEQYF.

Comments on this clonotype: This could be a read error, since a much larger clone is one nucleotide away. The chain recombines TRBV27 with TRBJ2-1, with 11 bases aligning to TRBD2. The trim removed 6 bases at V and 7 bases at J, leaving 8 bases unmatched. The CDR3 totals 15 residues. Germline V gene data show CDR1 as MNHEY and CDR2 as SMNVEV (reference sequence). The CDR3, as DNA: TGTGCCAGCAGATTAATACTAGCGGGAGTGAATGAGCAGTTCTTC. Protein product: CASRLILAGVNEQFF.

This clonotype was seen only a few times. The genes are TRBV24-1 and TRBJ1-6; D not certain. The CDR3 is made up of 17 amino acids. The germline CDR1 and CDR2 sequences are KGHDR and SFDVKD. Trimming removed 0 bases at V and 9 bases at J, with 17 bases between. CDR3: CATSDLQNRGNGSPLHF. The CDR3 DNA sequence: TGTGCCACCAGTGATTTGCAAAATCGGGGTAATGGTTCACCCCTCCACTTT.

This clonotype was found many times. Here the CDR3 DNA reads TGCAGCGCCGTGGGACTAGCGGGGACGTACGAGCAGTACTTC. Translated, it gives CSAVGLAGTYEQYF. The chain links TRBV29-1 to TRBJ2-7; 13 positions match TRBD2. In germline, CDR1 is SQVTM, CDR2 ANQGSEA. This CDR3 comprises 14 residues. Losses at the gene ends were 7 bases for V and 4 bases for J; bases not matched to a gene: 7.

This clonotype was detected many times. V and J are TRBV12-3 or TRBV12-4 and TRBJ2-1; 8 bases fit TRBD2. The CDR3 loop spans 15 amino acids. J gave up 2 bases and V 2 bases, and 2 bases lay outside the gene matches. The CDR3 DNA reads TGTGCCAGCAGTTTAAGCGGGGGCACCTACAATGAGCAGTTCTTC. Translation: CASSLSGGTYNEQFF.

The table lists this clonotype with many counts. The chain links TRBV20-1 to TRBJ1-3; 7 positions match TRBD1. There are 15 residues in the CDR3. V shed 0 bases, J shed 3 bases, and the junction held 5 bases outside the gene matches. CDR1 is DFQATT, CDR2 SNEGSKA, per germline (reference sequence). The CDR3 here is CSAREIGTDGNTIYF. As DNA, the CDR3 is TGCAGTGCTAGAGAGATAGGGACAGATGGAAACACCATATATTTT.

The chain is built from TRBV4-3 and TRBJ2-1; D not certain. CDR1 and CDR2 (germline): LGHNA, YSLEER. The germline V and J ends were trimmed by 6 bases and 0 bases, with 15 bases remaining between them. The CDR3 has 16 residues. CDR3 sequence: CASRRSAVDSYNEQFF. Here the CDR3 DNA reads TGCGCCAGCAGGAGGAGTGCAGTGGACTCCTACAATGAGCAGTTCTTC.

This clonotype has a count of ten or more. The chain is built from TRBV15 and TRBJ2-7, with D hard to call. Germline CDR1 reads LNHNV; CDR2 reads YYDKDF (reference sequence). V lost 0 bases, J lost 9 bases, and 9 bases lay in between. The CDR3 covers 12 residues. The CDR3 is CATSREMGRQYF. The CDR3 bases are TGTGCCACCAGCAGAGAAATGGGCAGGCAGTACTTC.

This clonotype qualifies as medium-sized. This chain joins TRBV28 and TRBJ1-6; D remains unclear. The V and J ends lost 2 bases and 6 bases respectively, with 2 bases between them. CDR3 length: 12 residues. Per germline, CDR1 MDHEN and CDR2 SYDVKM. CDR3 region: CASSLGNSPLHF. The CDR3 DNA follows: TGTGCCAGCAGTTTAGGTAATTCACCCCTCCACTTT.

This clonotype was recorded at least ten times. The J gene is TRBJ1-5, the V gene TRBV12-3 or TRBV12-4; no definite D call. Trimming cost V 3 bases and J 2 bases, with 11 bases left between them. The CDR3 consists of 15 residues. The CDR3 here is CASSFKGRGNQPQHF. In DNA form, the CDR3 reads TGTGCCAGCAGTTTTAAAGGAAGGGGCAATCAGCCCCAGCATTTT.

This clonotype was counted at least ten times. This chain uses TRBV2 with TRBJ2-7; no definite D call. Germline CDR1 reads SNHLY; CDR2 reads FYNNEI. The CDR3 has 16 amino acids. V was clipped by 8 bases and J by 0 bases, with 20 bases between them. CDR3: CASSPEGGRPSYEQYF. The CDR3 DNA follows: TGTGCCAGCTCTCCTGAAGGTGGCAGGCCCTCCTACGAGCAGTACTTC.

This clonotype was seen a handful of times. The chain has TRBV7-9 and TRBJ1-1, with 11 bases that match TRBD1. Losses at the gene ends were 6 bases for V and 5 bases for J; bases not matched to a gene: 14. Germline CDR1 and CDR2: SEHNR and FQNEAQ (reference sequence). This CDR3 has 17 residues. CDR3 sequence: CASSSGPGQGARTEAFF. The DNA of the CDR3 is TGTGCCAGCAGTTCCGGCCCAGGACAGGGGGCTCGGACTGAAGCTTTCTTT.

This clonotype was recorded many times. This CDR3 reads CASSLGKLSYEQYF. The CDR3 nucleotides read TGCGCCAGCAGCCTAGGAAAGCTCTCCTACGAGCAGTACTTC. The chain couples TRBV5-1 to TRBJ2-7, with D unresolved. V lost 4 bases, J lost 0 bases, and 11 bases lay in between. Germline values: CDR1 SGHRS, CDR2 YFSETQ. CDR3 size: 14 residues.